The rows below give T cell receptor beta chains drawn from one sample of a study of spatial heterogeneity in lung cancer. TCRdb redid the calling of the 5' RACE reads with MiXCR, one entry per CDR3 protein. The repertoire includes about 82,000 distinct CDR3 sequences, roughly 13% of them detected once, and approximately 4.2% sits in the top ten. This specimen consisted of PBMCs, obtained at surgery. Receptors originate from a male donor with early-stage non-small cell lung cancer. Both conserved end residues are part of each CDR3. D genes are given only for firm matches. Size values are once, few and many counts, or a class for expanded clones, and some rows have none.

clone_size	d_call	v_call	j_call	cdr3_length	cdr3_nt	cdr3_aa
NA	NA	TRBV7-3	TRBJ2-2	16	TGTGCCAGCAGCCCTACCGGGACTCCTATAGCCGGGGAGCTGTTTTTT	CASSPTGTPIAGELFF
few	NA	TRBV6-4	TRBJ2-3	15	TGTGCCAGCAGTCCATCGGGAGAAGGGGCAGATACGCAGTATTTT	CASSPSGEGADTQYF
few	NA	TRBV10-3	TRBJ2-7	13	TGTGCCATCAGTGATATCAGGTTTCACGAGCAGTACTTC	CAISDIRFHEQYF
few	NA	TRBV29-1	TRBJ2-6	12	TGCAGCGTTGAGTCTGGGGCCAACGTCCTGACTTTC	CSVESGANVLTF
many	TRBD2	TRBV29-1	TRBJ2-3	17	TGCAGCGTCGGTTGGCTAGCGGGGGCCCATGGCACAGATACGCAGTATTTT	CSVGWLAGAHGTDTQYF
NA	NA	TRBV19	TRBJ2-5	14	TGTGCCAGTAGCCAACTGCTTGGGCGGGAGACCCAGTACTTC	CASSQLLGRETQYF
few	TRBD2	TRBV6-1	TRBJ2-1	15	TGTGCCAGCAGTGAGACGGCGGGGGAAATGGATGAGCAGTTCTTC	CASSETAGEMDEQFF
many	NA	TRBV10-2	TRBJ2-1	15	TGCGCCAGCAGTGAGGCGGTTAGCTCCTACAATGAGCAGTTCTTC	CASSEAVSSYNEQFF
few	NA	TRBV9	TRBJ2-7	13	TGTGCCAGCAGCGTAGTAGGATCCTACGAGCAGTACTTC	CASSVVGSYEQYF
few	NA	TRBV5-6	TRBJ2-6	16	TGTGCCAGCAGCTTGGGGACCTACTCTGGGGCCAACGTCCTGACTTTC	CASSLGTYSGANVLTF
NA	NA	TRBV5-6	TRBJ1-1	12	TGTGCCAGCAGCTTGGGGGGGTTTGAAGCTTTCTTT	CASSLGGFEAFF
NA	NA	TRBV29-1	TRBJ2-5	15	TGCAGCGTTGCCTTGGGGGGGCAACGTCGGGAGACCCAGTACTTC	CSVALGGQRRETQYF
NA	TRBD2	TRBV12-3/TRBV12-4	TRBJ2-5	15	TGTGCCAGCAGCATTAGCGGGGGGCCGACGGAGACCCAGTACTTC	CASSISGGPTETQYF
NA	NA	TRBV30	TRBJ2-3	12	TGTGCCTGGAGTGCCGTCCAAGATACGCAGTATTTT	CAWSAVQDTQYF
few	TRBD2	TRBV28	TRBJ2-1	16	TGTGCCAGCAGTTTAGGCCCTAGCGGCTCCTACAATGAGCAGTTCTTC	CASSLGPSGSYNEQFF
many	NA	TRBV5-6	TRBJ1-2	14	TGTGCCAGCAGCTTTACGGGAACGGCGCGGGGCTACACCTTC	CASSFTGTARGYTF
few	TRBD2	TRBV10-3	TRBJ2-3	16	TGTGCCATCAGTGAAAATAGCGGGAGAGTCACAGATACGCAGTATTTT	CAISENSGRVTDTQYF
few	TRBD2	TRBV25-1	TRBJ2-3	15	TGTGCCAGCTCTAGGGCTAGCGGGGGGGCAGATACGCAGTATTTT	CASSRASGGADTQYF
many	NA	TRBV12-5	TRBJ2-6	16	TGTGCTAGTGGTTTGGTAGGGGGCTCTGGGGCCAACGTCCTGACTTTC	CASGLVGGSGANVLTF
few	TRBD1	TRBV2	TRBJ2-7	12	TGTGCCAGCGGACAGGGGGGGGACGAGCAGTACTTC	CASGQGGDEQYF
NA	TRBD2	TRBV5-6	TRBJ2-7	14	TGTGCCAGCAGTCTCGACCTGGGGGAGGGCGAGCAGTACTTC	CASSLDLGEGEQYF
few	TRBD1	TRBV29-1	TRBJ1-1	14	TGCAGCGTTGTGTTGACAGGGGGGAACACTGAAGCTTTCTTT	CSVVLTGGNTEAFF
NA	NA	TRBV2	TRBJ1-6	17	TGTGCCAGCAGTGAAGAGAGGGGCACCTCTTATAATTCACCCCTCCACTTT	CASSEERGTSYNSPLHF
NA	NA	TRBV7-6	TRBJ2-5	17	TGTGCCAGCAGCTTACTGAGGGGGGGAGGTAGACAAGAGACCCAGTACTTC	CASSLLRGGGRQETQYF
few	NA	TRBV2	TRBJ1-2	14	TGTGCCAGCAGTGAAGCGCGACAGTTTGAGAGCTACACCTTC	CASSEARQFESYTF
few	NA	TRBV19	TRBJ1-3	17	TGTGCCACCTATACCCGAACGACAGGTCTCTCTGGAAACACCATATATTTT	CATYTRTTGLSGNTIYF
few	TRBD1	TRBV6-2/TRBV6-3	TRBJ1-1	16	TGTGCCAGCAGCCTCGAGTTGACAGGGGGAAGTACTGAAGCTTTCTTT	CASSLELTGGSTEAFF
NA	TRBD1	TRBV10-3	TRBJ2-1	13	TGTGCCATCACAGAGACAGGGGGGAATGAGCAGTTCTTC	CAITETGGNEQFF
few	NA	TRBV10-1	TRBJ2-3	13	TGCGCCAGCAGTGTGCCTTTCACAGATACGCAGTATTTT	CASSVPFTDTQYF
many	NA	TRBV3-1	TRBJ1-3	16	TGTGCCAGCAGCCCTTTCAGGGAGCACTCTGGAAACACCATATATTTT	CASSPFREHSGNTIYF
NA	NA	TRBV12-3/TRBV12-4	TRBJ2-7	12	TGTGCCAGCAGCCCCGGGGGCTACGAGCAGTACTTC	CASSPGGYEQYF
few	NA	TRBV10-1	TRBJ2-7	18	TGCGCCAGCAGTGAGAGCGGATTTGGGACACAGAACTCCTACGAGCAGTACTTC	CASSESGFGTQNSYEQYF
NA	NA	TRBV14	TRBJ2-2	15	TGTGCCAGCAGCCAAGAAAGGGGGTTCACCGGGGAGCTGTTTTTT	CASSQERGFTGELFF
NA	NA	TRBV5-1	TRBJ2-2	18	TGCGCCAGCAGCTTGGCTTCCAGGGGCATCAGAGCTGCCGGGGAGCTGTTTTTT	CASSLASRGIRAAGELFF
NA	TRBD1	TRBV23-1	TRBJ2-7	17	TGCGCCAGCAGTCAACTTAACTCCGGGACAGGGGTCTACGAGCAGTACTTC	CASSQLNSGTGVYEQYF
NA	TRBD2	TRBV29-1	TRBJ2-1	14	TGCAGCGTCGGGACTAGCGGGCCTTACAATGAGCAGTTCTTC	CSVGTSGPYNEQFF
few	TRBD2	TRBV29-1	TRBJ2-1	14	TGCAGCGTTCGTACTAGCGGGAAGTACAATGAGCAGTTCTTC	CSVRTSGKYNEQFF